This TCR beta chain was found in a study of Graves' ophthalmopathy and Graves' hyperthyroidism. Study-wide points: Predictions made by the model for ophthalmopathy progression reached approximately 71% sensitivity and roughly 79% specificity.

For donors with ophthalmopathy, the disease showed moderate-to-severe activity, reached CAS ≥3 and NOSPECS ≥4, and had lasted under 3 months. This clonotype has only a few counts. Its antigen is not identified. This CDR3 has 14 residues. Germline-derived CDR1 and CDR2 are ENHRY and SYGVKD. Trimming stripped 2 bases from V and 10 bases from J, with 14 bases between. For repertoire sequencing, the TCR beta CDR3 regions were amplified from RNA transcripts. An opening RT-PCR round employed HTBI primers and preceded a second-round multiplex PCR. One entry per CDR3 protein, called by TCRdb with MiXCR from the multiplex PCR reads. The table shows around 670,000 distinct CDR3 sequences, with around 40% occurring only once.

V gene TRBV10-3 combines with J gene TRBJ2-2; no reliable D call. This receptor was identified in an adult man with Graves' ophthalmopathy. Sequencing was carried out using peripheral blood. The CDR3 DNA is TGTGCCATCAGTGAGCGCGGACCCGCCGAGGAGCTGTTTTTT. Translated, it gives CAISERGPAEELFF.